This entry lists 15 T cell receptor beta chains sequenced from one sample in a study of CD8+ T cells in alopecia areata. Extraction and reverse transcription of RNA yielded cDNA as the sequencing template. Assay used: immunoSEQ multiplex PCR; TCRdb lists only in-frame clones, some missing. The sample shows about 74,000 clones, roughly 30% of them seen only once. Treatment described: oral pan-JAK inhibitor, 5-10 mg twice daily. The source was CD8+ T cells sorted from blood, collected at week 4, from a patient treated with tofacitinib. The origin of the receptors is a human donor with alopecia areata.

This clone showed up many times. The chain employs TRBV19 and TRBJ2-7; 10 nucleotides line up with TRBD1. V gave up 5 bases and J gave up 4 bases; unmatched junction bases: 8. Germline V gene data show CDR1 as LNHDA and CDR2 as SQIVND (reference sequence). The CDR3 has 15 amino acids. The CDR3 here is CASSFRDRGSYEQYF. The CDR3 DNA is TGTGCCAGTAGTTTCCGGGACAGGGGTTCGTACGAGCAGTACTTC.

The chain carries TRBV4-1 and TRBJ2-7; D tentatively reads TRBD1 or TRBD2 (6 bases each). CDR1 is MGHRA and CDR2 is YSYEKL in the germline V gene. The V end lost 1 base, the J end lost 2 bases, and 12 bases lay between the germline ends. The CDR3 extends over 15 amino acids. In nucleotides, the CDR3 is TGCGCCAGCAGCCAAGGATCGGGGGCCCCCTACGAGCAGTACTTC. This gives the protein CASSQGSGAPYEQYF.

This clone was counted between two and nine times. The chain has TRBV5-6 and TRBJ2-1, with no clear D. CDR1 and CDR2 from the germline V gene are SGHDT and YYEEEE. V was shortened by 0 bases and J by 7 bases, with 11 bases between the two germline ends. There are 14 residues in the CDR3. The CDR3 region has the DNA TGTGCCAGCAGCTTGGCTAGTGCCGGGAATGAGCAGTTCTTC. Its translation is CASSLASAGNEQFF.

The CDR3 protein is CASSPGGDRNEKLFF. CDR3 nucleotides: TGTGCCAGCAGTCCCGGAGGTGATCGGAATGAAAAACTGTTTTTT. The chain employs TRBV13 and TRBJ1-4; D gene ambiguous. This CDR3 comprises 15 residues. V was pared by 6 bases and J by 5 bases, with 16 bases between. Germline loops: CDR1 PRHDT, CDR2 FYEKMQ (reference sequence).

This clone has more than one count but fewer than ten. The genes are TRBV4-1 and TRBJ2-7; TRBD2 matches 8 bases. Germline loops: CDR1 MGHRA, CDR2 YSYEKL. Losses at the gene ends were 2 bases for V and 7 bases for J; bases not matched to a gene: 13. This CDR3 contains 16 residues. CDR3 protein: CASSQLFSGTFLEQYF. CDR3 in DNA: TGCGCCAGCAGCCAACTATTTAGCGGGACCTTCCTGGAGCAGTACTTC.

This clone has at least ten counts. The chain links TRBV7-3 to TRBJ2-1; 7 bases are shared with TRBD1. This CDR3 spans 15 amino acids. The germline CDR1 and CDR2 sequences are SGHTA and FQGTGA. The J segment lost 7 bases and the V segment lost 8 bases, leaving 14 bases of the junction unmatched. CDR3 coding DNA: TGTGCCAGCGGGACCGGGACAGCGAGTACTAATGAGCAGTTCTTC. Protein: CASGTGTASTNEQFF.

This clone has a handful of counts. CDR3 DNA: TGTGCCAGCGCCTCTGGGGGCGAGCAGTACTTC. This sequence encodes CASASGGEQYF. This chain connects TRBV6-5 to TRBJ2-7; D could derive from TRBD1 or TRBD2 (5 bases each). The CDR3 contains 11 residues. The germline gives CDR1 MNHEY, CDR2 SVGAGI. Trimming removed 8 bases from V and 6 bases from J, with 11 bases in between.

This clone was observed a few times. The rearrangement uses TRBV9 and TRBJ1-2; TRBD1 is a possible D gene (5 bases). The CDR3 is made up of 14 amino acids. Trimming shortened V by 4 bases and J by 3 bases, and 13 bases separated the two germline ends. CDR1 and CDR2 (germline): SGDLS, YYNGEE. The chain's CDR3 is CASSPQGRDYGYTF. CDR3 nucleotide sequence: TGTGCCAGCAGCCCCCAGGGTCGGGACTATGGCTACACCTTC.

This clone was counted a few times. The rearrangement joins TRBV29-1 to TRBJ2-5, with D possibly TRBD1 on 5 matching bases. This CDR3 is built from 12 residues. In germline, CDR1 is SQVTM, CDR2 ANQGSEA. The V and J ends lost 6 bases and 5 bases respectively, with 13 bases between them. The CDR3 nucleotides are TGCAGCGTAGATGACAGCTCTGAGACCCAGTACTTC. Its translation: CSVDDSSETQYF.

The chain employs TRBV15 and TRBJ1-5; D perhaps matches TRBD1 (5 bases). Per the germline V gene, CDR1 is LNHNV and CDR2 is YYDKDF (reference sequence). V was cut by 6 bases and J by 2 bases, with 14 bases left in between. This CDR3 has 15 amino acids. The CDR3 sequence is CATSQGVGGNQPQHF. The CDR3 DNA sequence: TGTGCCACCAGTCAAGGGGTCGGAGGCAATCAGCCCCAGCATTTT.

The rearrangement joins TRBV29-1 to TRBJ2-7, with 9 nucleotides matching TRBD1. The CDR3 is made up of 12 amino acids. CDR1 is SQVTM and CDR2 is ANQGSEA in the germline V gene. J gave up 5 bases and V 4 bases, and 3 bases lay outside the gene matches. The CDR3 coding sequence is TGCAGCGTTGTACAGGGGGCCGACGAGCAGTACTTC. Its protein is CSVVQGADEQYF.

The genes are TRBV6-5 and TRBJ2-7; tentative D call: TRBD2 (5 bases). V was trimmed by 7 bases and J by 3 bases, leaving 13 bases between them. The CDR3 consists of 13 residues. Per the germline V gene, CDR1 is MNHEY and CDR2 is SVGAGI. CDR3 DNA: TGTGCCAGCACCCCCGGGGATCGCTACGAGCAGTACTTC. As protein: CASTPGDRYEQYF.

The chain uses TRBV7-8 and TRBJ2-5; 11 nucleotides line up with TRBD2. V was pared by 1 base and J by 5 bases, with 15 bases of the junction left unmatched. This CDR3 is built from 19 residues. Germline V CDR1 and CDR2: SGHVS, FQNEAQ. The CDR3 coding sequence is TGTGCCAGCAGCTTAGTTTCTTGGAGTAGCGGGAGGGTGGAGGAGACCCAGTACTTC. This translates into CASSLVSWSSGRVEETQYF.

This clone was picked up a small number of times. The chain carries TRBV27 and TRBJ2-1, with TRBD2 matching over 8 bases. This CDR3 has 13 amino acids. The germline V gene encodes CDR1 MNHEY and CDR2 SMNVEV (reference sequence). J was trimmed by 10 bases and V by 2 bases; bases with no gene match: 4. CDR3: CASSLPGLGEQFF. CDR3 coding DNA: TGTGCCAGCAGTTTACCGGGACTAGGAGAGCAGTTCTTC.

This chain connects TRBV5-4 to TRBJ1-4; 7 nucleotides agree with TRBD1. The V gene end was trimmed by 4 bases and the J gene end by 5 bases; junction bases not matched to a gene: 11. The germline CDR1 and CDR2 sequences are SGHNT and YYREEE (reference sequence). CDR3 length equals 16 residues. The CDR3 reads CASSGDQGGANEKLFF. In DNA form, the CDR3 reads TGTGCCAGCAGCGGGGACCAGGGGGGAGCAAATGAAAAACTGTTTTTT.